These 24 T cell receptor beta chains came from one sample sequenced in a study of early T cells in non-severe SARS-CoV-2 infection. A single record per CDR3 protein comes from TCRdb applying MiXCR to the 5' RACE reads. Of roughly 90,000 distinct CDR3 sequences listed, around 15% were seen once; the top ten hold 3%. The sequenced sample was whole blood. All receptors come from an adult who was a healthcare worker with PCR-confirmed SARS-CoV-2 infection or an uninfected control (not recorded which).

There are a few counts of this clonotype. This chain links TRBV6-1 with TRBJ2-7; 13 bases fit TRBD2. Germline V lookup: CDR1 MNHNS, CDR2 SASEGT. This CDR3 is 17 amino acids long. The CDR3 DNA follows: TGTGCTAGTAGGACTAGCGGGAGCAGGTCCGATCGGTACGAGCAGTACTTC. Residues: CASRTSGSRSDRYEQYF.

This clonotype was found many times. The genes are TRBV11-2 and TRBJ2-7; TRBD1 matches at 7 bases. Trimming cost V 0 bases and J 2 bases; bases outside gene matches: 7. CDR3 length: 16 residues. CDR1 is SGHAT and CDR2 is FQNNGV in the germline V gene. The CDR3 loop is CASSLEDNRGPYEQYF. Written as DNA, the CDR3 is TGTGCCAGCAGCTTAGAGGACAACAGGGGTCCCTACGAGCAGTACTTC.

Many counts were recorded for this clonotype. This sequence joins TRBV15 and TRBJ1-5, with a tentative D call TRBD1 (6 bases). Germline values: CDR1 LNHNV, CDR2 YYDKDF (reference sequence). The CDR3 runs to 15 residues. The V and J ends lost 3 bases and 4 bases respectively, with 13 bases between them. CDR3 in DNA: TGTGCCACCAGCAGTAGGGGGGCTGGGAATCAGCCCCAGCATTTT. Its translation: CATSSRGAGNQPQHF.

The sample holds many counts of this clonotype. The rearrangement links TRBV20-1 to TRBJ2-1; D gene ambiguous. Trimming stripped 2 bases from V and 8 bases from J, with 10 bases between. CDR1 DFQATT and CDR2 SNEGSKA come from the germline V gene (reference sequence). The CDR3 contains 12 residues. CDR3 sequence: CSARKRDDEQFF. CDR3 sequence (DNA): TGCAGTGCTAGAAAGCGAGATGATGAGCAGTTCTTC.

V and J are TRBV19 and TRBJ2-2, with D perhaps TRBD2 (6 bases). The germline V gene encodes CDR1 LNHDA and CDR2 SQIVND (reference sequence). V lost 8 bases and J lost 5, with 15 bases in between. The CDR3 is 14 amino acids. The CDR3 nucleotides read TGTGCCAGTGGAGCGGGTGGGCATACCGGGGAGCTGTTTTTT. Protein sequence: CASGAGGHTGELFF.

This clonotype has ten or more counts. The chain employs TRBV6-5 and TRBJ2-1; 14 bases are shared with TRBD2. The CDR3 consists of 15 residues. The V gene end was trimmed by 7 bases and the J gene end by 6 bases; junction bases not matched to a gene: 5. From germline, CDR1 is MNHEY and CDR2 SVGAGI. DNA for the CDR3: TGTGCCAGCACCCTGGGGACTAGCGGGAGCAATGAGCAGTTCTTC. It yields the protein CASTLGTSGSNEQFF.

The chain links TRBV25-1 to TRBJ1-2; D is uncertain. The germline gives CDR1 MGHDK, CDR2 SYGVNS. The CDR3 contains 14 residues. The V end was cut by 1 base, the J end by 1 base, with 7 bases between. CDR3 bases: TGTGCCAGCAGTGAATCTTCGAATAACTATGGCTACACCTTC. It codes for CASSESSNNYGYTF.

V is TRBV19 and J is TRBJ2-7, with D unresolved. The V gene's germline CDR1 is LNHDA and CDR2 SQIVND (reference sequence). Deletions cut 5 bases from V and 5 bases from J, with 16 bases between. CDR3 size: 14 residues. The CDR3 here is CASSSRHPSNEQYF. The CDR3, as DNA: TGTGCCAGTAGTTCTCGACACCCAAGCAACGAGCAGTACTTC. Full variable domain (outside the CDR3, taken from reference TRBV19 and TRBJ2-7): DGGITQSPKYLFRKEGQNVTLSCEQNLNHDAMYWYRQDPGQGLRLIYYSQIVNDFQKGDIAEGYSVSREKKESFPLTVTSAQKNPTAFYLCASSSRHPSNEQYFGPGTRLTVT.

In this sample, this clonotype turned up many times. This chain links TRBV18 with TRBJ1-1, with 8 nucleotides matching TRBD1. With 4 bases clipped from V and 1 base from J, the junction kept 5 bases outside the gene matches. Germline CDR1 KGHSH, CDR2 LQKENI. This CDR3 has 15 amino acids. The CDR3 spells CASSQDRGQNTEAFF. DNA of the CDR3: TGTGCCAGCTCACAAGACAGGGGACAGAACACTGAAGCTTTCTTT.

CDR3 amino acids: CAWSVRTGPNTEAFF. CDR3 coding DNA: TGTGCCTGGAGTGTCAGGACAGGGCCGAACACTGAAGCTTTCTTT. The chain uses TRBV30 and TRBJ1-1; 8 bases align to TRBD1. Looked up from germline, CDR1 is GTSNPN and CDR2 is SVGIG (reference sequence). Trimming at V came to 0 bases and at J to 1 base, leaving 4 bases not matched to a gene. CDR3 size: 15 residues. The variable domain in full, completed from reference TRBV30 and TRBJ1-1, reads SQTIHQWPATLVQPVGSPLSLECTVEGTSNPNLYWYRQAAGRGLQLLFYSVGIGQISSEVPQNLSASRPQDRQFILSSKKLLLSDSGFYLCAWSVRTGPNTEAFFGQGTRLTVV.

There are many counts of this clonotype. The rearrangement links TRBV7-6 to TRBJ1-1; TRBD1 agrees at 7 bases. The length of the CDR3 is 15 residues. V lost 3 bases and J lost 5; bases outside the gene matches: 9. CDR1 is SGHVS, CDR2 FNYEAQ, per germline. The CDR3 spells CASSLGTAGRTEAFF. DNA for the CDR3: TGTGCCAGCAGCTTGGGGACAGCCGGGAGGACTGAAGCTTTCTTT.

V usage is TRBV6-1 and J usage is TRBJ2-5, with 9 bases fitting TRBD2. CDR1 MNHNS and CDR2 SASEGT come from the germline V gene. The CDR3 has 14 residues. Trimming cost V 7 bases and J 9 bases; bases outside gene matches: 12. CDR3 in amino acids: CASIWAGGPEAQYF. DNA of the CDR3: TGTGCCAGCATCTGGGCGGGGGGGCCCGAGGCCCAGTACTTC.

This clonotype has just a few counts. V and J are TRBV7-9 and TRBJ1-4; D remains ambiguous. Germline V CDR1 and CDR2: SEHNR, FQNEAQ (reference sequence). The V end lost 1 base, the J end lost 5 bases, and 11 bases lay between the germline ends. CDR3 size: 15 residues. The CDR3: CASSLGLAGNEKLFF. The CDR3 nucleotides read TGTGCCAGCAGCTTAGGTTTGGCGGGAAATGAAAAACTGTTTTTT.

This clonotype was found a few times. The chain employs TRBV4-2 and TRBJ2-1; D ambiguous. Trimming took 1 base from V and 8 from J, leaving 6 bases between them. Germline CDR1 is LGHNA and CDR2 is YNFKEQ. The CDR3 has 12 residues. CDR3 loop: CASSQADDEQFF. DNA for the CDR3: TGTGCCAGCAGCCAAGCCGACGATGAGCAGTTCTTC.

With regard to this clonotype: A much larger clonotype is one base distant, so this may be a read error. V is TRBV6-6 and J is TRBJ2-3; 13 nucleotides match TRBD2. CDR3 length equals 18 residues. The germline gives CDR1 MNHNY, CDR2 SVGAGI (reference sequence). The CDR3 DNA follows: TGTGCCAGCTGTTACCCACCCGGGACTAGCGGGGTAGCAGATACGCAGTATTTT. It codes for CASCYPPGTSGVADTQYF.

This clonotype was detected only a few times. The rearrangement joins TRBV7-8 to TRBJ2-3; 14 bases line up with TRBD2. Germline V gene data show CDR1 as SGHVS and CDR2 as FQNEAQ. The CDR3 totals 18 residues. The junction had 10 bases not matched to a gene; V was cut back by 2 bases and J by 6 bases. CDR3 residues: CASSLTSGLAGAGDTQYF. CDR3 nucleotides: TGTGCCAGCAGCTTAACCTCGGGACTAGCGGGAGCCGGGGATACGCAGTATTTT.

The rearrangement links TRBV20-1 to TRBJ2-7, with a tentative D call TRBD1 (5 bases). CDR3 size: 13 residues. Germline CDR1 and CDR2: DFQATT and SNEGSKA (reference sequence). V was cut by 7 bases and J by 6 bases, with 19 bases left in between. CDR3: CSVRRDSSSEQYF. For the CDR3, the DNA is TGCAGTGTCAGACGTGACAGCAGTTCCGAGCAGTACTTC.

This clonotype was seen only a few times. The rearrangement uses TRBV20-1 and TRBJ1-2; D not certain. The CDR3 spans 13 residues. Trimming cost V 0 bases and J 2 bases, with 7 bases left between them. CDR1 is DFQATT, CDR2 SNEGSKA, per germline (reference sequence). Written as DNA, the CDR3 is TGCAGTGCTAGAGAACCAGCCAACTATGGCTACACCTTC. Protein: CSAREPANYGYTF.

This clonotype was observed many times. The chain employs TRBV18 and TRBJ1-1, with a tentative D call TRBD1 (6 bases). The CDR3 is 16 residues long. Germline V CDR1 and CDR2: KGHSH, LQKENI. Deletions cut 0 bases from V and 5 bases from J, with 16 bases between. The chain's CDR3 is CASSPPSEGVRTEAFF. CDR3 DNA sequence: TGTGCCAGCTCACCACCGTCGGAGGGGGTGAGGACTGAAGCTTTCTTT. Filled out from reference TRBV18 and TRBJ1-1, the complete variable domain reads NAGVMQNPRHLVRRRGQEARLRCSPMKGHSHVYWYRQLPEEGLKFMVYLQKENIIDESGMPKERFSAEFPKEGPSILRIQQVVRGDSAAYFCASSPPSEGVRTEAFFGQGTRLTVV.

This clonotype occurred many times. The chain combines TRBV7-2 with TRBJ1-2; 12 nucleotides line up with TRBD1. The V gene's germline CDR1 is SGHTA and CDR2 FQGNSA. J lost 5 bases, V lost 5 bases, and 12 bases had no gene match. There are 17 residues in the CDR3. Here the CDR3 reads CASSPSGTGGAAYGYTF. CDR3 coding DNA: TGTGCCAGCAGCCCCTCCGGGACAGGGGGCGCAGCGTATGGCTACACCTTC.

This chain links TRBV6-5 with TRBJ2-5, with 9 bases matching TRBD2. Unmatched junction bases numbered 11, after V lost 1 base and J lost 5 bases. The length of the CDR3 is 17 residues. The germline V gene encodes CDR1 MNHEY and CDR2 SVGAGI. The CDR3 DNA is TGTGCCAGCAGTTACTTACTGGGCGGGAGGGCCTCGGAGACCCAGTACTTC. Translation gives CASSYLLGGRASETQYF.

There are a few counts of this clonotype. V gene TRBV5-4 combines with J gene TRBJ1-2, with TRBD1 matching over 8 bases. This CDR3 spans 15 amino acids. Germline CDR1 is SGHNT and CDR2 is YYREEE (reference sequence). The V gene end was trimmed by 6 bases and the J gene end by 11 bases; junction bases not matched to a gene: 18. The CDR3 spells CASNSPAATDRAYTF. DNA of the CDR3: TGTGCCAGCAACTCGCCGGCCGCGACGGACAGGGCTTACACCTTC.

V gene TRBV21-1 combines with J gene TRBJ1-1; TRBD1 is the table's D call, not checked against the DNA. TRBV21-1 is a pseudogene. CDR3 length: 14 amino acids. The CDR3 nucleotides read TGTGCCAGCGGCAATCTACCGGGGAATACTGAAGCTTTCTTT. Translation: CASGNLPGNTEAFF.

This clonotype occurred a few times. This chain uses TRBV6-6 with TRBJ2-2; a possible D gene is TRBD1 (6 bases). CDR1 and CDR2 from the germline V gene are MNHNY and SVGAGI (reference sequence). The V gene lost 6 bases and the J gene lost 7 bases, with 18 bases spanning the gap. This CDR3 is built from 15 residues. CDR3 DNA sequence: TGTGCCAGCAGAGGTCGGACAGCTAAGAGCGGGGAGCTGTTTTTT. The encoded protein is CASRGRTAKSGELFF.